These T cell receptor beta chains were read from a single sample in a study of cytomegalovirus exposure and HLA in healthy donors. The method was immunoSEQ multiplex PCR; TCRdb's version includes in-frame clones alone and lacks a portion of them. The sample records about 140,000 clones, around 81% being singletons. The sequenced sample was PBMCs. These receptors were collected from a man in his forties in good health and CMV-seropositive. CDR3s include the opening cysteine and the closing phenylalanine or tryptophan. The D gene is left open where the match is weak. The listing skips clone size in some rows; elsewhere it reads once, few, many or a size class.

V	size	J	D	CDR3	DNA
TRBV4-3	NA	TRBJ1-5	NA	CASSQGTGESNQPQHF	TGCGCCAGCAGTCAAGGAACGGGGGAAAGCAATCAGCCCCAGCATTTT
TRBV2	NA	TRBJ2-1	TRBD2	CASKSTLAGLSEQFF	TGTGCCAGCAAGTCAACCCTAGCGGGACTTAGTGAGCAGTTCTTC
TRBV4-3	few	TRBJ1-5	NA	CASSQDSGLDQPQHF	TGCGCCAGCAGCCAAGATTCGGGGTTGGATCAGCCCCAGCATTTT
TRBV5-4	NA	TRBJ2-1	TRBD1	CASSTRTGHNEQFF	TGTGCCAGCAGCACCCGGACAGGGCACAATGAGCAGTTCTTC
TRBV27	NA	TRBJ1-5	TRBD1	CASSSLQGQGNQPQHF	TGTGCCAGCAGTAGCTTACAGGGGCAAGGGAATCAGCCCCAGCATTTT
TRBV5-5	NA	TRBJ2-3	NA	CASSLGGGADTQYF	TGTGCCAGCAGCTTGGGCGGGGGCGCAGATACGCAGTATTTT
TRBV5-1	NA	TRBJ1-2	NA	CASSSLGGPNYGYTF	TGCGCCAGCAGCTCCCTAGGAGGACCCAACTATGGCTACACCTTC
TRBV6-5	NA	TRBJ1-2	NA	CASSYLRGGGYTF	TGTGCCAGCAGTTACCTTCGGGGGGGTGGCTACACCTTC
TRBV27	once	TRBJ1-2	NA	CASSLTANRDYGYTF	TGTGCCAGCAGTTTGACAGCCAACCGGGACTATGGCTACACCTTC
TRBV10-3	once	TRBJ2-7	TRBD2	CAISEWRIGRAYEQYF	TGTGCCATCAGTGAGTGGCGGATAGGGAGGGCCTACGAGCAGTACTTC
TRBV12-1	NA	TRBJ2-1	NA	CASSPSSGGASYNEQFF	TGTGCCAGCAGCCCCAGTTCCGGGGGGGCCTCCTACAATGAGCAGTTCTTC
TRBV9	NA	TRBJ1-2	NA	CASSTGQHYGYTF	TGTGCCAGCAGCACCGGACAGCACTATGGCTACACCTTC
TRBV6-5	once	TRBJ2-3	TRBD2	CASRPSGITDTQYF	TGTGCCAGCAGACCTAGCGGGATAACAGATACGCAGTATTTT
TRBV9	NA	TRBJ1-1	NA	CASSVGFFGTEAFF	TGTGCCAGCAGCGTAGGTTTTTTCGGCACTGAAGCTTTCTTT
TRBV6-5	NA	TRBJ1-4	TRBD1	CASSKDRVDEKLFF	TGTGCCAGCAGCAAGGACAGGGTCGATGAAAAACTGTTTTTT
TRBV27	NA	TRBJ2-7	NA	CASSDRNSYEQYF	TGTGCCAGCAGTGACAGAAACTCCTACGAGCAGTACTTC
TRBV7-2	NA	TRBJ2-1	NA	CASSLGLAVSDNEQFF	TGTGCCAGCAGCTTAGGGTTGGCAGTATCTGACAATGAGCAGTTCTTC
TRBV27	NA	TRBJ2-7	TRBD1	CASSRTGVYEQYF	TGTGCCAGCAGTCGGACAGGAGTCTACGAGCAGTACTTC
TRBV6-5	NA	TRBJ2-1	NA	CASSSPRGYNEQFF	TGTGCCAGCAGTTCCCCCAGGGGCTACAATGAGCAGTTCTTC
TRBV28	NA	TRBJ1-5	NA	CASSSSGGGNQPQHF	TGTGCCAGCAGTTCCTCGGGAGGGGGTAATCAGCCCCAGCATTTT
TRBV6-1	NA	TRBJ2-7	NA	CASRAVGRLYEQYF	TGTGCCAGCAGGGCCGTAGGCAGACTCTACGAGCAGTACTTC
TRBV7-9	NA	TRBJ1-6	NA	CASSTTVGLVGSPLHF	TGTGCCAGCAGCACCACTGTAGGACTAGTTGGTTCACCCCTCCACTTT
TRBV7-9	NA	TRBJ1-1	TRBD1	CASSFHGQGAEAFF	TGTGCCAGCAGCTTCCATGGACAGGGCGCTGAAGCTTTCTTT
TRBV7-9	NA	TRBJ2-5	TRBD2	CASSSGLAGGPMQETQYF	TGTGCCAGCAGCTCGGGACTAGCGGGGGGCCCTATGCAAGAGACCCAGTACTTC